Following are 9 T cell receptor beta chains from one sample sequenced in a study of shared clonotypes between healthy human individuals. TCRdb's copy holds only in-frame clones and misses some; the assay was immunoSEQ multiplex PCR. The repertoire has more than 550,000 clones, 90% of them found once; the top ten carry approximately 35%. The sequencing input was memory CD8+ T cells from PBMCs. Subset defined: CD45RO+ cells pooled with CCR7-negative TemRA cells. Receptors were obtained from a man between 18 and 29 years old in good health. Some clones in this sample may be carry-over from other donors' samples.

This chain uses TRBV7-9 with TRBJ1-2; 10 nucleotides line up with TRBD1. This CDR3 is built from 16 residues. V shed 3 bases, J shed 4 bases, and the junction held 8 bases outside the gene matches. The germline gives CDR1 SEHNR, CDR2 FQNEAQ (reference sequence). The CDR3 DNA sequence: TGTGCCAGCAGCTTCCTCGGGACAGGGGCGATCTATGGCTACACCTTC. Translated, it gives CASSFLGTGAIYGYTF.

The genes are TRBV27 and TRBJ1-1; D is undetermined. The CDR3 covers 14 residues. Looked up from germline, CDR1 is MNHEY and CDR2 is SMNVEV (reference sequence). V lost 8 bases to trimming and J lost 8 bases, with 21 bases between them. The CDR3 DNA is TGTGCCAGCGGTGGGTTCACCTCCGGAAAAGAAGCTTTCTTT. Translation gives CASGGFTSGKEAFF.

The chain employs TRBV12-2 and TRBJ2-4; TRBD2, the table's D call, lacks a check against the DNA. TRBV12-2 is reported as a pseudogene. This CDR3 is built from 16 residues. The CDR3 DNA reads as TGTGCAAGTCGCGAGGGGACTAGCGGGAGGGATTATATTCAGTACTTC. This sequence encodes CASREGTSGRDYIQYF.

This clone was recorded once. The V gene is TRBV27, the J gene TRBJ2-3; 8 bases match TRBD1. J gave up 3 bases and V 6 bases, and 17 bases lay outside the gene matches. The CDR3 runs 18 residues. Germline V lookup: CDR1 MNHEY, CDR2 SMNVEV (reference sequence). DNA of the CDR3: TGTGCCAGCAGCTTCCTGGGCGCCGGGACAGGCACGACAGATACGCAGTATTTT. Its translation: CASSFLGAGTGTTDTQYF.

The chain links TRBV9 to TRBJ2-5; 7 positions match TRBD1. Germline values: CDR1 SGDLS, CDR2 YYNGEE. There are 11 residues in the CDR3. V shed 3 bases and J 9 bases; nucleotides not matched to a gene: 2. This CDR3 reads CASSGQGSQYF. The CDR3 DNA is TGTGCCAGCAGCGGACAGGGATCCCAGTACTTC.

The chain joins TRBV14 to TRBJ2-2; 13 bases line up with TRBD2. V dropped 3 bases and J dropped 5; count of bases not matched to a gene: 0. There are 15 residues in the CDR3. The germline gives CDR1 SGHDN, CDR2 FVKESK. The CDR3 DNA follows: TGTGCCAGCAGCCAGACTAGCGGGAGGACCGGGGAGCTGTTTTTT. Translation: CASSQTSGRTGELFF.

The CDR3 DNA reads as TGTGCCAGCAGCAGCAGGACAGCCAGCTACAATGAGCAGTTCTTC. Protein sequence: CASSSRTASYNEQFF. The chain links TRBV11-2 to TRBJ2-1, with TRBD1 as a possible D gene (6 bases). Germline V gene sequence: CDR1 SGHAT, CDR2 FQNNGV. There are 15 residues in the CDR3. V was pared by 5 bases and J by 3 bases, with 14 bases between.

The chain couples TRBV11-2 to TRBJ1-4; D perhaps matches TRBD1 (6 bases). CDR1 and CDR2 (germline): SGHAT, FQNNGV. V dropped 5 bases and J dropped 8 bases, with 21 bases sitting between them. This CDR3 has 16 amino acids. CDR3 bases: TGTGCCAGCAGCCCGTCGCTCAGGGGAGTCGAGGAAAAACTGTTTTTT. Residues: CASSPSLRGVEEKLFF.

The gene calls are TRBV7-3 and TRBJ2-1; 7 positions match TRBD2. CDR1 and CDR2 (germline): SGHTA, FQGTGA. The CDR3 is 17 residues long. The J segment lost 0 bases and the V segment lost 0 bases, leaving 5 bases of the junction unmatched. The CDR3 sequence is CASSLTSGFNSYNEQFF. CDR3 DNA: TGTGCCAGCAGCTTAACTAGCGGGTTCAACTCCTACAATGAGCAGTTCTTC.